Reported below is one TCR beta chain. The antigen this receptor binds is unknown. Base quality data are lacking; no much larger clone is found one base away. Library prep was done by PCR. Data came from an Illumina HiSeq 2500. To normalize quantification of the TCRbeta repertoire, the TCR libraries were built with molecular barcoding that relied on unique molecular identifiers. The public reads were quality trimmed at Q25 with fastp and then assembled into clones with MiXCR by TCRdb, keeping productive beta chains. Each CDR3 protein appears once, grouped with its most common genes and DNA. Present in this sample are approximately 220,000 distinct CDR3 sequences, 17% of which were seen just once. The ten largest clones capture around 45% of the sample. This entry belongs to a study of T-cell reconstitution after alpha-beta-depleted transplantation in children (dated by TCRdb to about 2016). At the level of the whole study: The study quantitatively tracked T-cell immune reconstitution after TCRalphabeta/CD19-depleted allogeneic hematopoietic cell transplantation in children using TCR repertoire profiling. Paper-wide results and their limitations: The apparently early alphabetaT-cell count recovery about two months after transplant was reportedly dependent on only several hundred rapidly expanded clones derived from non-depleted graft cells. Over the following months the frequencies of hyperexpanded clones went down, and after one year T-cell counts and TCRbeta diversity were mostly credited to newly produced T cells. The high TCRbeta diversity at day 60 in some patients was ascribed to recipient T cells and intrathymic progenitors that had survived conditioning.

The meaning of the sample's treatment or condition label: allogeneic hematopoietic cell transplantation with graft depleted of TCRalphabeta T cells and CD19 B cells. The transplant recipients were children given TCRalphabeta/CD19-depleted allogeneic hematopoietic cell grafts. Looking up the germline V gene yields CDR1 SQVTM and CDR2 ANQGSEA. Reading from cysteine to phenylalanine, the CDR3 counts 13 amino acids. The kept DNA is CDR3 alone, 39 bases in frame from the first base. V drops 4 bases and J drops 0 bases, leaving 10 bases in between. The sequences come from PBMCs, mostly from graft donor cells, collected 360 days after TCRalphabeta/CD19-depleted stem cell transplant. The sequence is built from TRBV29-1 and TRBJ2-7; tentative D gene TRBD2, with 5 bases matching. The origin of this receptor is a male patient aged 2 to 10 who had a stem cell transplant for acute lymphoblastic leukemia, so the T cells may come from the graft donor. The DNA sequence is given as TGCAGCGTTGTAACGGGAAACTCCTACGAGCAGTACTTC. Translation gives CSVVTGNSYEQYF.